The present T cell receptor (beta chain) was sequenced within a study of blood T cell repertoires in COVID-19. After removal of 0 bases from V and 15 bases from J, the junction contained 8 bases not matched to a gene. Germline CDR1 and CDR2: LGHDT and YNNKEL (reference sequence). CDR3 length: 13 residues. The authors' processing: Amplification of reference gene primers provided the estimated nucleated cell counts. Produced via immunoSEQ multiplex PCR; TCRdb's table is partial and in-frame only. The V and J calls and clone size were taken over from that table, and D and trimming were inferred from the DNA. The repertoire includes around 340,000 clones, more than 70% of them detected once, and around 0.92% sits in the top ten. In this sample, this clone turned up once.

V and J are TRBV3-1 (or the pseudogene TRBV3-2) and TRBJ2-1; 7 bases are shared with TRBD2. The TCR was taken from a woman aged 25 to 39 who had been exposed to COVID-19. The sample consisted of PBMCs or T cells enriched from blood (not recorded which). The CDR3 is CASSQDGGELPFF. Here the CDR3 DNA reads TGTGCCAGCAGCCAAGATGGGGGGGAGTTGCCGTTCTTC.